The text below deals with one T cell receptor (beta chain). The authors ran a second PCR of 7 to 11 cycles using a sample-barcoded 5' primer and a J-beta primer mix. Per-sample output comprised a minimum of 3 million paired-end reads containing CDR3. TCRdb re-called the 5' RACE reads with MiXCR, one entry per CDR3 protein. The sample yields some 850,000 distinct CDR3 sequences, roughly 26% seen once. Every participating donor contributed about 10 milliliters of peripheral blood through a draw. The source of the sample is a study of blood T cells in healthy people across ages. The length of the CDR3 is 14 residues. Germline V gene lookup returns CDR1 DFQATT and CDR2 SNEGSKA (reference sequence). V shed 7 bases and J 2 bases; nucleotides not matched to a gene: 6. The data were also submitted as part of a second study, on T cells of mothers and their children.

The sequenced sample consisted of blood. J is TRBJ2-5 and V is TRBV20-1; 11 nucleotides agree with TRBD2. The source of this sequence is a boy aged 5-17 years in good health. Here the CDR3 DNA reads TGCAGTGGCTCACTAGCGGGGGTACAAGAGACCCAGTACTTC. Protein: CSGSLAGVQETQYF.